These 30 T cell receptor beta chains were all obtained from the same sample, sequenced in a study of T cells after yellow fever vaccination. TCRdb analysed the 5' RACE reads with MiXCR anew, one entry per CDR3 protein. The table has around 230,000 distinct CDR3 sequences, roughly 6.8% seen once; the top ten hold 1% to 1.2%. Material: CD4+ T cells sorted from PBMCs, obtained on the day of the yellow fever booster vaccination. The source of these receptors is a man aged 30 to 39 who received the YFV17D yellow fever vaccine.

This clonotype appeared a few times. The chain uses TRBV12-3 or TRBV12-4 and TRBJ1-2, with a tentative D call TRBD1 (6 bases). This CDR3 is built from 14 residues. V was shortened by 7 bases and J by 0 bases, with 12 bases between the two germline ends. The CDR3 sequence: CASKQGLANYGYTF. DNA of the CDR3: TGTGCCAGCAAACAGGGATTAGCTAACTATGGCTACACCTTC.

The chain employs TRBV9 and TRBJ2-3; 15 positions match TRBD2. The germline V gene encodes CDR1 SGDLS and CDR2 YYNGEE. CDR3 length: 16 residues. Losses at the gene ends were 1 base for V and 4 bases for J; bases not matched to a gene: 1. The DNA of the CDR3 is TGTGCCAGCAGCGTACGGACTAGCGGGAGGGCAGATACGCAGTATTTT. It encodes CASSVRTSGRADTQYF.

This clonotype appeared a few times. This sequence joins TRBV28 and TRBJ2-1; weak D call: TRBD2 (6 bases). CDR3 length equals 16 residues. The ends were cut back, 5 bases at V and 0 bases at J, with 14 bases in the middle. Looked up from germline, CDR1 is MDHEN and CDR2 is SYDVKM. The DNA of the CDR3 is TGTGCCAGCAGTCCTCTAGCGCAGAGCTCCTACAATGAGCAGTTCTTC. It encodes CASSPLAQSSYNEQFF.

A note on this clonotype: A much more abundant neighbour one base away suggests this may be a read error. The V call is TRBV7-2, the J call TRBJ2-1; weak D call: TRBD2 (5 bases). V was clipped by 5 bases and J by 7 bases, with 21 bases between them. The CDR3 covers 16 residues. Per the germline V gene, CDR1 is SGHTA and CDR2 is FQGNSA. DNA of the CDR3: TGTGCCAGCAGCCCCCAGTGGGCGGGTGGGAGTAATGAGCAGTTCTTC. Protein: CASSPQWAGGSNEQFF.

The J gene is TRBJ2-7, the V gene TRBV12-3 or TRBV12-4; the match to TRBD1 covers 8 bases. With 6 bases clipped from V and 5 bases from J, the junction kept 15 bases outside the gene matches. This CDR3 has 16 amino acids. The CDR3 coding sequence is TGTGCCAGCAGCCCAGGCCTCGGACAGGGAGACGACGAGCAGTACTTC. Protein: CASSPGLGQGDDEQYF.

This chain joins TRBV10-3 and TRBJ2-1, with D perhaps matching TRBD2 (6 bases). The CDR3 is made up of 16 amino acids. CDR1 is ENHRY, CDR2 SYGVKD, per germline. The germline V and J ends were trimmed by 0 bases and 8 bases, with 17 bases remaining between them. CDR3 residues: CAISESTSPPTHEQFF. CDR3 in DNA: TGTGCCATCAGTGAGTCTACTAGCCCGCCTACCCATGAGCAGTTCTTC.

This clonotype was observed many times. This chain connects TRBV7-9 to TRBJ1-1; 9 bases match TRBD1. Germline trimming cut 5 bases from V and 3 bases from J; bases unmatched to any gene: 10. The CDR3 consists of 16 residues. Germline values: CDR1 SEHNR, CDR2 FQNEAQ (reference sequence). In DNA form, the CDR3 reads TGTGCCAGCAGCGCCGGACAGGGGAAGGCTGACACTGAAGCTTTCTTT. Protein product: CASSAGQGKADTEAFF.

This clonotype was detected only a few times. The rearrangement links TRBV20-1 to TRBJ1-2, with D maybe TRBD1 (6 bases). CDR3 length: 12 residues. Trimming removed 0 bases from V and 13 bases from J, with 15 bases in between. Germline CDR1 is DFQATT and CDR2 is SNEGSKA (reference sequence). CDR3 bases: TGCAGTGCTAGAGAGATGGGGGGGCGGTTCACCTTC. Protein sequence: CSAREMGGRFTF.

This clonotype has more than one count but fewer than ten. The chain has TRBV20-1 and TRBJ2-5; no definite D call. Germline values: CDR1 DFQATT, CDR2 SNEGSKA (reference sequence). This CDR3 comprises 13 residues. Trimming pared 6 bases from V and 2 bases from J, leaving 13 bases between. The CDR3 here is CSAQISRQETQYF. In DNA form, the CDR3 reads TGCAGTGCCCAAATCTCGCGGCAAGAGACCCAGTACTTC.

This chain joins TRBV20-1 and TRBJ2-7, with D hard to call. This CDR3 is 15 amino acids long. The V gene lost 5 bases and the J gene lost 7 bases, with 24 bases spanning the gap. Germline V gene sequence: CDR1 DFQATT, CDR2 SNEGSKA (reference sequence). CDR3 DNA: TGCAGTGCTCACACCCCGGGCGGCCCCTTGTCAGAGCAGTACTTC. This gives the protein CSAHTPGGPLSEQYF.

The V call is TRBV20-1, the J call TRBJ2-5; D ambiguous. Trimming left V 0 bases short and J 2 bases short, with 13 bases between. Germline CDR1 is DFQATT and CDR2 is SNEGSKA (reference sequence). CDR3 length: 15 amino acids. The CDR3 bases are TGCAGTGCTAGAGATCCCGAGCGACCTCAAGAGACCCAGTACTTC. Protein product: CSARDPERPQETQYF.

This clonotype has ten or more counts. This chain uses TRBV5-1 with TRBJ2-7; D remains ambiguous. Germline assignment: CDR1 SGHRS and CDR2 YFSETQ. The CDR3 runs to 13 residues. V was shortened by 4 bases and J by 6 bases, with 14 bases between the two germline ends. CDR3 sequence (DNA): TGCGCCAGCAGCGTCCGGACCTCCGGCGAGCAGTACTTC. Protein sequence: CASSVRTSGEQYF.

This clonotype has ten or more counts. The rearrangement joins TRBV20-1 to TRBJ2-5; the D gene is possibly TRBD2 (6 bases). The CDR3 is 13 amino acids. Looked up from germline, CDR1 is DFQATT and CDR2 is SNEGSKA (reference sequence). V gave up 6 bases and J gave up 1 base, with 12 bases separating them. CDR3 nucleotide sequence: TGCAGTGCCGAGGAGGGTGCCCAAGAGACCCAGTACTTC. Translation gives CSAEEGAQETQYF.

This clonotype was recorded at least ten times. This chain joins TRBV20-1 and TRBJ2-1, with 11 bases fitting TRBD2. The CDR3 spans 16 residues. From germline, CDR1 is DFQATT and CDR2 SNEGSKA (reference sequence). Trimming removed 4 bases from V and 8 bases from J; junction bases left unmatched: 13. The CDR3 bases are TGCAGTGCTACCCTTAGCGGGAGGGGTAAAAAAGATGAGCAGTTCTTC. Protein product: CSATLSGRGKKDEQFF.

There are a few counts of this clonotype. The rearrangement joins TRBV10-3 to TRBJ2-1, with no clear D. The CDR3 length is 14 residues. Germline V lookup: CDR1 ENHRY, CDR2 SYGVKD. V was clipped by 2 bases and J by 4 bases, with 9 bases between them. The DNA of the CDR3 is TGTGCCATCAGTGAGCGGCAAGTATACAATGAGCAGTTCTTC. It is translated as CAISERQVYNEQFF.

The V gene is TRBV4-3, the J gene TRBJ2-5; 9 positions match TRBD2. There are 17 residues in the CDR3. CDR1 and CDR2 (germline): LGHNA, YSLEER. The trim removed 6 bases at V and 5 bases at J, leaving 16 bases unmatched. The chain's CDR3 is CASSQSGGRAERETQYF. The CDR3 region has the DNA TGCGCCAGCAGTCAGTCTGGCGGGAGGGCCGAACGGGAGACCCAGTACTTC.

A note on this clonotype: A read error may account for a junction end that differs from germline. This rearrangement joins TRBV20-1 to TRBJ2-3; a possible D gene is TRBD1 (5 bases). Per germline, CDR1 DFQATT and CDR2 SNEGSKA (reference sequence). This CDR3 has 11 amino acids. CDR3 sequence reads: CSDRRGDTQYF. In DNA form, the CDR3 reads TGCAGTGATAGAAGGGGAGATACGCAGTATTTT.

The chain employs TRBV30 and TRBJ2-7; 9 bases are shared with TRBD1. V was pared by 4 bases and J by 1 base, with 5 bases of the junction left unmatched. The V gene's germline CDR1 is GTSNPN and CDR2 SVGIG (reference sequence). The CDR3 is 14 residues long. The CDR3 here is CAWNYGQGSYEQYF. CDR3 DNA sequence: TGTGCCTGGAATTACGGACAGGGGTCCTACGAGCAGTACTTC.

This clonotype was recorded many times. The chain has TRBV5-1 and TRBJ2-2; TRBD2 aligns across 12 bases. Trimming cost V 4 bases and J 5 bases; bases outside gene matches: 3. The CDR3 length is 15 residues. Germline V gives CDR1 SGHRS, CDR2 YFSETQ. The CDR3: CASSPGTSGTGELFF. The CDR3 DNA sequence: TGCGCCAGCAGCCCCGGGACTAGCGGGACCGGGGAGCTGTTTTTT. Together with reference TRBV5-1 and TRBJ2-2, the CDR3 gives the full variable domain: KAGVTQTPRYLIKTRGQQVTLSCSPISGHRSVSWYQQTPGQGLQFLFEYFSETQRNKGNFPGRFSGRQFSNSRSEMNVSTLELGDSALYLCASSPGTSGTGELFFGEGSRLTVL.

This clonotype was counted ten times or more. The V gene is TRBV4-2, the J gene TRBJ2-2; D might be TRBD1 (6 bases). V was cut by 4 bases and J by 2 bases, with 11 bases left in between. The germline V gene has CDR1 LGHNA and CDR2 YNFKEQ. There are 15 residues in the CDR3. The chain's CDR3 is CASSLGHINTGELFF. The CDR3 DNA is TGTGCCAGCAGCCTGGGACATATTAACACCGGGGAGCTGTTTTTT.

This chain connects TRBV15 to TRBJ2-5; TRBD2 might be the D (6 bases). This CDR3 has 13 residues. CDR1 and CDR2 from the germline V gene are LNHNV and YYDKDF (reference sequence). V lost 0 bases, J lost 9 bases, and 11 bases lay in between. The CDR3 here is CATSRDGLRAQYF. CDR3 nucleotides: TGTGCCACCAGCAGAGACGGACTACGGGCCCAGTACTTC.

This clonotype occurred a few times. V and J are TRBV28 and TRBJ1-1, with 8 bases fitting TRBD1. V gave up 6 bases and J gave up 11 bases; unmatched junction bases: 5. The length of the CDR3 is 11 residues. The germline V gene has CDR1 MDHEN and CDR2 SYDVKM. This CDR3 is CASSLYRGAFF. CDR3 nucleotides: TGTGCCAGCAGCCTTTACAGGGGGGCTTTCTTT.

This sequence joins TRBV20-1 and TRBJ2-7; 9 positions match TRBD2. Germline loops: CDR1 DFQATT, CDR2 SNEGSKA (reference sequence). This CDR3 region has 14 residues. Unmatched junction bases numbered 6, after V lost 3 bases and J lost 3 bases. The CDR3 reads CSASDSGGNYEQYF. The DNA of the CDR3 is TGCAGTGCTAGCGATAGCGGGGGTAACTACGAGCAGTACTTC.

In this sample, this clonotype turned up a few times. The CDR3 DNA is TGTGCCATCAGAAACAGGGGCGATAACACTGAAGCTTTCTTT. Translation gives CAIRNRGDNTEAFF. V is TRBV10-3 and J is TRBJ1-1; 7 bases line up with TRBD1. V dropped 6 bases and J dropped 2; count of bases not matched to a gene: 6. Germline V gives CDR1 ENHRY, CDR2 SYGVKD. The CDR3 contains 14 residues.

This clonotype was detected many times. The CDR3 DNA sequence: TGCGCCAGCAGCCAACGGGACAGGGAAGTCCACGAGCAGTACTTC. Its protein is CASSQRDREVHEQYF. The chain recombines TRBV4-3 with TRBJ2-7; 9 bases map to TRBD1. The V gene end was trimmed by 2 bases and the J gene end by 5 bases; junction bases not matched to a gene: 7. In germline, CDR1 is LGHNA, CDR2 YSLEER. CDR3 length: 15 amino acids.

The V call is TRBV3-1, the J call TRBJ2-1, with TRBD2 matching over 10 bases. Germline CDR1 and CDR2: LGHDT and YNNKEL (reference sequence). With 4 bases clipped from V and 5 bases from J, the junction kept 8 bases outside the gene matches. This CDR3 has 16 amino acids. This chain's CDR3 is CASSPRASGRHNEQFF. DNA of the CDR3: TGTGCCAGCAGCCCCCGGGCTAGCGGGAGACACAATGAGCAGTTCTTC.

This clonotype was recorded a few times. V is TRBV12-3 or TRBV12-4 and J is TRBJ2-1; 7 bases align to TRBD1. The CDR3 loop spans 15 amino acids. V trimming: 8 bases; J trimming: 5 bases; junction bases outside the gene matches: 12. CDR3: CASRRRGQMNNEQFF. DNA for the CDR3: TGTGCCAGCCGACGTAGGGGACAGATGAACAATGAGCAGTTCTTC.

The table lists this clonotype with many counts. The gene calls are TRBV12-3 or TRBV12-4 and TRBJ2-1; D is unclear. V was clipped by 8 bases and J by 3 bases, with 20 bases between them. There are 16 residues in the CDR3. The CDR3 DNA reads TGTGCCAGCCATGTTCAGGCCGTGTATATCTACAATGAGCAGTTCTTC. This codes for CASHVQAVYIYNEQFF.

The table lists this clonotype with a few counts. The chain has TRBV20-1 and TRBJ1-5; D is ambiguous. CDR1 is DFQATT, CDR2 SNEGSKA, per germline (reference sequence). CDR3 size: 14 residues. V lost 7 bases and J lost 1, with 14 bases in between. CDR3 DNA: TGCAGTGGAGAATTGCGGATAAGCAATCAGCCCCAGCATTTT. Translated, it gives CSGELRISNQPQHF.

There are many counts of this clonotype. For the CDR3, the DNA is TGTGCCAGCAGTAACAGGGGGCGGGATGGCTACACCTTC. Translated: CASSNRGRDGYTF. The rearrangement joins TRBV27 to TRBJ1-2; TRBD1 aligns across 9 bases. Germline assignment: CDR1 MNHEY and CDR2 SMNVEV (reference sequence). J was trimmed by 6 bases and V by 5 bases; bases with no gene match: 4. This CDR3 is built from 13 residues.